The clone carrying this T cell receptor beta chain was detected ten times or more. Its antigen is as yet unknown. The data originate from a study of T cells in Graves' hyperthyroidism and ophthalmopathy. CDR1 MDHEN and CDR2 SYDVKM come from the germline V gene. This CDR3 contains 13 residues. Trimming cost V 9 bases and J 0 bases; bases outside gene matches: 5. In the ophthalmopathy cohort, Clinical Activity Score was at least 3, NOSPECS grade at least 4, and duration under 3 months. Together with thyroid ultrasound, orbital computed tomography, serum thyroxine and TRAb, clinical symptoms were used for diagnoses. Researchers amplified the TCR beta CDR3 regions from RNA transcripts. RT-PCR in the first round (using the HTBI primer set) targeted the TCR CDR3. TCRdb itself ran the multiplex PCR reads through MiXCR, one entry per CDR3 protein. Of roughly 350,000 distinct CDR3 sequences listed, about 14% are singletons.

The study's findings and limits: Most thyroid clonotypes expanded above 0.001 were also detected in blood.

Sequencing was carried out using blood. The sequence came from a woman aged 25 to 39 with Graves' ophthalmopathy. V and J are TRBV28 and TRBJ2-7, with 7 bases that match TRBD1. The CDR3 loop is CASSTGISYEQYF. The CDR3 coding sequence is TGTGCCAGTTCGACAGGGATCTCCTACGAGCAGTACTTC.